Following are 9 T cell receptor beta chains from one sample sequenced in a study of T-cell memory formation after mild COVID-19. TCRdb called the 5' RACE reads again in MiXCR, with one record for every CDR3 protein. This table holds hundreds of thousands of distinct CDR3 sequences, under 20% found once. The sequencing input was PBMCs or a T cell subset sorted from them (not recorded which). These TCRs come from an adult woman who had mild COVID-19 (a few samples of this study predate the infection). Cell type and time point are not known.

A few counts support this clonotype. The CDR3 coding sequence is TGTGCCAGTAGTTTAACAACTAGCGGACGCTACAATGAGCAGTTCTTC. Residues: CASSLTTSGRYNEQFF. The chain combines TRBV19 with TRBJ2-1; 8 nucleotides align to TRBD2. Trimming removed 5 bases from V and 3 bases from J; junction bases left unmatched: 9. CDR1 is LNHDA, CDR2 SQIVND, per germline (reference sequence). There are 16 residues in the CDR3.

Note on this clonotype: The CDR3 does not close with the conserved phenylalanine or tryptophan, likely indicating a read error. This chain joins TRBV5-1 and TRBJ2-1; TRBD2 aligns across 14 bases. Germline-derived CDR1 and CDR2 are SGHRS and YFSETQ. The CDR3 loop spans 16 amino acids. V shed 0 bases, J shed 7 bases, and the junction held 3 bases outside the gene matches. The CDR3 spells CASSLEGLAGVNEQFL. CDR3 sequence (DNA): TGCGCCAGCAGCTTGGAGGGACTAGCGGGAGTGAATGAGCAGTTCTTA.

This clonotype was detected only a few times. The V call is TRBV20-1, the J call TRBJ2-7, with D possibly being TRBD1 or TRBD2 (7 bases each). The CDR3 is made up of 14 amino acids. With 8 bases removed from V and 3 bases from J, the gap between germline ends came to 20 bases. In germline, CDR1 is DFQATT, CDR2 SNEGSKA (reference sequence). The CDR3 protein is CSIQGGERVYEQYF. As DNA, the CDR3 is TGCAGTATCCAGGGGGGGGAGAGGGTCTACGAGCAGTACTTC.

This clonotype has just a few counts. The V gene is TRBV12-3 or TRBV12-4, the J gene TRBJ1-1; 7 nucleotides agree with TRBD1. With V trimmed by 6 bases and J by 4 bases, 11 bases remained unmatched. The CDR3 is made up of 15 amino acids. CDR3 amino acids: CASSPNRGSGTEAFF. CDR3 bases: TGTGCCAGCAGCCCAAACAGGGGCTCGGGCACTGAAGCTTTCTTT.

This clonotype was observed at least ten times. The rearrangement uses TRBV18 and TRBJ2-3; D gene uncertain. Looked up from germline, CDR1 is KGHSH and CDR2 is LQKENI. The V gene lost 0 bases and the J gene lost 5 bases, with 6 bases spanning the gap. There are 13 residues in the CDR3. The CDR3 region has the DNA TGTGCCAGCTCACCACCGGGTGGAGATACGCAGTATTTT. It codes for CASSPPGGDTQYF.

The chain joins TRBV7-9 to TRBJ2-6; the D is unclear. V lost 6 bases to trimming and J lost 1 base, with 19 bases between them. The CDR3 loop spans 18 amino acids. CDR1 and CDR2 (germline): SEHNR, FQNEAQ (reference sequence). Here the CDR3 reads CASRSLKGAPSGANVLTF. Written as DNA, the CDR3 is TGTGCCAGCAGGTCGCTCAAAGGAGCTCCTTCTGGGGCCAACGTCCTGACTTTC.

This clonotype has more than one count but fewer than ten. This sequence joins TRBV12-3 or TRBV12-4 and TRBJ2-2; 11 bases match TRBD2. J lost 6 bases, V lost 7 bases, and 7 bases had no gene match. The CDR3 contains 15 residues. The DNA of the CDR3 is TGTGCCAGCACCCTGACTAGCGGGGATTCCGGGGAGCTGTTTTTT. Translated: CASTLTSGDSGELFF.

This clonotype occurred a few times. This chain joins TRBV10-3 and TRBJ2-7; D may be TRBD2 (6 bases). The CDR3 is 15 residues long. Germline-derived CDR1 and CDR2 are ENHRY and SYGVKD. Trimming shortened V by 0 bases and J by 1 base, and 10 bases separated the two germline ends. CDR3 coding DNA: TGTGCCATCAGTGAGTCGGGGGGAAGGTCCTACGAGCAGTACTTC. Protein: CAISESGGRSYEQYF.

This clonotype occurred a few times. The rearrangement uses TRBV5-5 and TRBJ2-3; 9 nucleotides line up with TRBD1. Trimming removed 4 bases from V and 4 bases from J; junction bases left unmatched: 7. The CDR3 has 15 residues. CDR1 SGHKS and CDR2 YYEKEE come from the germline V gene (reference sequence). The CDR3 region is CASSRPGQGPDTQYF. The CDR3 bases are TGTGCCAGCAGCCGTCCGGGACAGGGCCCAGATACGCAGTATTTT.